This T cell receptor beta chain was found in a study of identical twins. Study results and caveats: Beta out-of-frame sequences showed weaker excess twin sharing. Fewer insertions were carried by abundant cord blood beta clonotypes, but none was seen in memory repertoires. Model-predicted out-of-frame TCR alpha sharing fell below observed values in monozygotic twins.

The CDR3 loop spans 15 amino acids. The germline V and J ends were trimmed by 0 bases and 0 bases, with 8 bases remaining between them. CDR1 SGHDT and CDR2 YYEEEE come from the germline V gene. There are a few counts of this clonotype. What it binds is not known. TCRdb called the 5' RACE reads again in MiXCR, with one record for every CDR3 protein. The sample lists around 160,000 distinct CDR3 sequences; under 4.5% were seen once. There were only healthy Caucasians among the donors. The rearrangement links TRBV5-6 to TRBJ2-3; D is perhaps TRBD2 (5 bases). This sequence originates from a young man in good health. The specimen sequenced was memory T cells sorted from blood. The CDR3 loop is CASSLAGISTDTQYF. DNA of the CDR3: TGTGCCAGCAGCTTGGCCGGGATTAGCACAGATACGCAGTATTTT.